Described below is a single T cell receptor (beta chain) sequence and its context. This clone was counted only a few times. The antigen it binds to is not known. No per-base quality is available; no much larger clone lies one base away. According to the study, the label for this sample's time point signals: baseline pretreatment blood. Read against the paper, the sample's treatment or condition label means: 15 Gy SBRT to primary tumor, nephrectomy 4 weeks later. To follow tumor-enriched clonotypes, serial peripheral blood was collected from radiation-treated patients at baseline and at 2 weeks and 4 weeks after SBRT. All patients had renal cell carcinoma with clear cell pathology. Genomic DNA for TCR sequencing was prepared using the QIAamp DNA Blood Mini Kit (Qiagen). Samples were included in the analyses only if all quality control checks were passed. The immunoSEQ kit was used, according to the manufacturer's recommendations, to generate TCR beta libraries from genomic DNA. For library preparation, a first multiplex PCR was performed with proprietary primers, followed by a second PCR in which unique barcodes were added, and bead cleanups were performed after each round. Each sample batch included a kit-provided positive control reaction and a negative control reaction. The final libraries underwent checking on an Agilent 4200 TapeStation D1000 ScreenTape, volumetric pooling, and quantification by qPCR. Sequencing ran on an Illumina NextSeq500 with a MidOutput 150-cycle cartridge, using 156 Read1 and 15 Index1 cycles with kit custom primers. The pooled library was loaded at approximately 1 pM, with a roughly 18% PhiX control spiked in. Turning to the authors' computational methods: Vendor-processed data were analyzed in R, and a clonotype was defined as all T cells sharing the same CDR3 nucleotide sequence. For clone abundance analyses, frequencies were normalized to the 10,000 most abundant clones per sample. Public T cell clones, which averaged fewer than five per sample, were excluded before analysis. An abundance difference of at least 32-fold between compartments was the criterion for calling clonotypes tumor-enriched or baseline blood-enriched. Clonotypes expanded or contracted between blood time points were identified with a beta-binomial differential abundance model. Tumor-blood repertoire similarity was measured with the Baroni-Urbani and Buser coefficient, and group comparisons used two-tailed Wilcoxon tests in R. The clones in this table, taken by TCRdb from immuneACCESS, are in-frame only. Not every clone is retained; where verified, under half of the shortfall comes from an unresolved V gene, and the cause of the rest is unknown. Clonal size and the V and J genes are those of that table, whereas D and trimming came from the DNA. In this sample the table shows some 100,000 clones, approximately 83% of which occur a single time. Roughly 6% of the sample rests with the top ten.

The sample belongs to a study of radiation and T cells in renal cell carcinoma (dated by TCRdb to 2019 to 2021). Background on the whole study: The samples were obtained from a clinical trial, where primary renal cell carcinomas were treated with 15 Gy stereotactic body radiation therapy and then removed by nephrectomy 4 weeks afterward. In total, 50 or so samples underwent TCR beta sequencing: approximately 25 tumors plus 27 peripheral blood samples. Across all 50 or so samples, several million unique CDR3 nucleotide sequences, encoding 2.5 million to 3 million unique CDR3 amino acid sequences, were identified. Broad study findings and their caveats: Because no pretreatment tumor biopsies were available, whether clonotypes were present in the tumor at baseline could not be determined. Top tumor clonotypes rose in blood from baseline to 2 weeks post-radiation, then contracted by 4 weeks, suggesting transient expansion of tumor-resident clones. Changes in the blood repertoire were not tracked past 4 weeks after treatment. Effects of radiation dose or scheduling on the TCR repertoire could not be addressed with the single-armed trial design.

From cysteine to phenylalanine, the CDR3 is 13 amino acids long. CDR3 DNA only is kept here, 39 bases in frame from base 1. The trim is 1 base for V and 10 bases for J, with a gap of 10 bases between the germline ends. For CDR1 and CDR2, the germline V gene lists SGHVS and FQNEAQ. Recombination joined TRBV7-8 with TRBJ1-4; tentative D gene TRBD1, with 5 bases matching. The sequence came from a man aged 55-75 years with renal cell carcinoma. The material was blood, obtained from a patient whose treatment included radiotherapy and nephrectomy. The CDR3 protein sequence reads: CASSLEGRGKLFF. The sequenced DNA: TGTGCCAGCAGCTTAGAGGGGCGGGGAAAACTGTTTTTT.